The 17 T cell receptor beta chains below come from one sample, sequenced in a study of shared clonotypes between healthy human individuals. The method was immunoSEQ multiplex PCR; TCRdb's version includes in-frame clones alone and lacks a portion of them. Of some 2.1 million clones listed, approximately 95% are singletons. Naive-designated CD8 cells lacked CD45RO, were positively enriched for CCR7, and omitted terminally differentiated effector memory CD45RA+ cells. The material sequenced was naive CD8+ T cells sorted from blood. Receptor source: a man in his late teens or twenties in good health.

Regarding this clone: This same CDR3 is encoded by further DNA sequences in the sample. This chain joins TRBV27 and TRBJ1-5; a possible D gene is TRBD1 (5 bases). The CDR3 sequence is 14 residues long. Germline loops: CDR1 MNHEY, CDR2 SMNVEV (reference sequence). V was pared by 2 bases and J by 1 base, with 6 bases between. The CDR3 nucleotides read TGTGCCAGCAGTTTACCAGGGAGCAATCAGCCCCAGCATTTT. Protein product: CASSLPGSNQPQHF.

In DNA, the CDR3 is TGTGCCAGCAGCCGGGGCTGGACGGGCGACGAGCAGTACTTC. Protein sequence: CASSRGWTGDEQYF. This rearrangement joins TRBV27 to TRBJ2-7; D may be TRBD1 or TRBD2 (5 bases each). V dropped 6 bases and J dropped 5 bases, with 17 bases sitting between them. CDR1 and CDR2 from the germline V gene are MNHEY and SMNVEV (reference sequence). CDR3 size: 14 residues.

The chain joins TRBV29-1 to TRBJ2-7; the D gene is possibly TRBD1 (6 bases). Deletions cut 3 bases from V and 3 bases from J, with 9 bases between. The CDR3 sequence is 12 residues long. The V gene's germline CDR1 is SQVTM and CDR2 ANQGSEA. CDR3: CSVEDSLYEQYF. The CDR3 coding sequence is TGCAGCGTTGAGGACAGCCTCTACGAGCAGTACTTC.

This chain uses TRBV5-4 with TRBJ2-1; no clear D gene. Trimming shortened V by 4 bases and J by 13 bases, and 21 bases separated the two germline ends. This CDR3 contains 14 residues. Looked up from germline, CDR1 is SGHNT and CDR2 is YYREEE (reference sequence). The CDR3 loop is CASSGPQSITDQFF. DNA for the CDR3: TGTGCCAGCAGCGGGCCCCAATCTATAACCGATCAGTTCTTC.

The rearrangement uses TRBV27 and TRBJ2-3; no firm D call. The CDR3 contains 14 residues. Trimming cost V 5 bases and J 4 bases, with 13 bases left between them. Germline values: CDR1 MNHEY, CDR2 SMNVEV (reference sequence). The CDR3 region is CASSIQTRADTQYF. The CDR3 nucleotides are TGTGCCAGCAGTATCCAGACACGGGCAGATACGCAGTATTTT.

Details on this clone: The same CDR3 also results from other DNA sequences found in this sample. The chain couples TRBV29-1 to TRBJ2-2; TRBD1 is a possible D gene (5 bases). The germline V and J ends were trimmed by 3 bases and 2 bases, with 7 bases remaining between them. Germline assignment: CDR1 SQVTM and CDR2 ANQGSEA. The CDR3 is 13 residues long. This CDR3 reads CSVDRDNTGELFF. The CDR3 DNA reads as TGCAGCGTTGACAGGGATAACACCGGGGAGCTGTTTTTT.

In nucleotides, the CDR3 is TGTGCCAGCAGCCTGATGGGGGCTGCAACTAATGAAAAACTGTTTTTT. Its translation is CASSLMGAATNEKLFF. The rearrangement uses TRBV6-9 and TRBJ1-4; D is perhaps TRBD1 (6 bases). Trimming shortened V by 6 bases and J by 0 bases, and 14 bases separated the two germline ends. Germline V lookup: CDR1 MNHGY, CDR2 SVAAGI. This CDR3 has 16 residues.

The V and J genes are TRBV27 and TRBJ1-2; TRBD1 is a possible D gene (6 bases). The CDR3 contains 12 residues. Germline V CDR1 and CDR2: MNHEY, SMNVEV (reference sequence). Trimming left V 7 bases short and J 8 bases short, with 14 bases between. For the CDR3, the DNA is TGTGCCAGCATCTGCAGGGGTAGGGGCTACACCTTC. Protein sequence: CASICRGRGYTF.

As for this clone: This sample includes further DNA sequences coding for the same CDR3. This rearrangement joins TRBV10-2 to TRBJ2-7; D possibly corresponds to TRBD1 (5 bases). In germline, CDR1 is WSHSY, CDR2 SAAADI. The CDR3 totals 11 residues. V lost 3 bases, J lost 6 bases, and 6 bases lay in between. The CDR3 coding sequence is TGCGCCAGCAGTGACAGGGTCGAGCAGTACTTC. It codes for CASSDRVEQYF.

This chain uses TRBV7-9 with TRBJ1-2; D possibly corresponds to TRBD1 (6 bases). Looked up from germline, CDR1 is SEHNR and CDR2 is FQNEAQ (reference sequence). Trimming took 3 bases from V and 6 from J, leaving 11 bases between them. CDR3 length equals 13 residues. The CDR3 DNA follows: TGTGCCAGCAGCTTTGGCCAGGGGAATGGCTACACCTTC. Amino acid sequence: CASSFGQGNGYTF.

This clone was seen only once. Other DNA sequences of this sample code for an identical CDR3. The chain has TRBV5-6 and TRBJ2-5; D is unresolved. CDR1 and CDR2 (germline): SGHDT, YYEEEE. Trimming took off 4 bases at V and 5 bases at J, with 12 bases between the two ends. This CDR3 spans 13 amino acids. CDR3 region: CASSPDSGETQYF. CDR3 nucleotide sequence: TGTGCCAGCAGCCCAGACTCTGGGGAGACCCAGTACTTC.

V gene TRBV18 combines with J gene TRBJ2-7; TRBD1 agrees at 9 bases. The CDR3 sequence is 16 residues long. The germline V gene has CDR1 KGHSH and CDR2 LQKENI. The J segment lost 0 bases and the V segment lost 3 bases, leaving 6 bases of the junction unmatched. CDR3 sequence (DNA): TGTGCCAGCTCACCCGATTGGGACAGGGTCTCCTACGAGCAGTACTTC. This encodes CASSPDWDRVSYEQYF.

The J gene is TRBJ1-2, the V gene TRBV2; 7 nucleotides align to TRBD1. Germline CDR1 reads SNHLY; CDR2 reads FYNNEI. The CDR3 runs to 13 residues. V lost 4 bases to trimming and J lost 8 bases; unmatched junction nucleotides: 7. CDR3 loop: CASSGQGLWGYTF. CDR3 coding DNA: TGTGCCAGCAGTGGACAGGGCCTCTGGGGCTACACCTTC.

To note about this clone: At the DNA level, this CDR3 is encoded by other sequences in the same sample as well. The CDR3, as DNA: TGTGCCAGCAGTGATGGCGGAGGGAACGAGCAGTACTTC. Protein: CASSDGGGNEQYF. This chain uses TRBV6-1 with TRBJ2-7; D is possibly TRBD2 (6 bases). The CDR3 runs to 13 residues. Germline loops: CDR1 MNHNS, CDR2 SASEGT. V lost 3 bases, J lost 5 bases, and 11 bases lay in between.

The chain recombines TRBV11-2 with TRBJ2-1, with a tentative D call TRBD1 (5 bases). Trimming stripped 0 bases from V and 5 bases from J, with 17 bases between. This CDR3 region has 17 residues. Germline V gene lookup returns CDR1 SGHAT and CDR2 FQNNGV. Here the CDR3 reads CASSLDLWGSYHNEQFF. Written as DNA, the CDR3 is TGTGCCAGCAGCTTAGATCTCTGGGGCTCCTACCACAATGAGCAGTTCTTC.

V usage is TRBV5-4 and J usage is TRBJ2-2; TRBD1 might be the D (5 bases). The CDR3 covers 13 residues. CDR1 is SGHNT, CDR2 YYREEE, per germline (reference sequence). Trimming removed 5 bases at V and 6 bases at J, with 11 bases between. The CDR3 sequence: CASRPDSSGELFF. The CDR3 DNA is TGTGCCAGCAGACCCGACAGTTCCGGGGAGCTGTTTTTT.

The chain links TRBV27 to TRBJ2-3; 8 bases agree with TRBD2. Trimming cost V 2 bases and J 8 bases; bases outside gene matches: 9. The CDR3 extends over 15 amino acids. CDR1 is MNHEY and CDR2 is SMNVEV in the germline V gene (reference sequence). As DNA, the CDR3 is TGTGCCAGCAGTTTACTAGACGGGGGGGTAGGTACGCAGTATTTT. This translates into CASSLLDGGVGTQYF.